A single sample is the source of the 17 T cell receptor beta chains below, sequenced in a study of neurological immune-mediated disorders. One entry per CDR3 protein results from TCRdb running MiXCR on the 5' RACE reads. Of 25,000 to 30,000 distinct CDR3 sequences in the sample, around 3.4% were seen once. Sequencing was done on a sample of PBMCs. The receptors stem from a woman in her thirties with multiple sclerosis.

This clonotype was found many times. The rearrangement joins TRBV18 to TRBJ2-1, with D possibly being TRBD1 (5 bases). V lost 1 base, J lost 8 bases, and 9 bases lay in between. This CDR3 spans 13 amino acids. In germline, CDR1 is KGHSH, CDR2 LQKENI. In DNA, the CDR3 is TGTGCCAGCTCACCACTCCTAGGGGATGAGCAGTTCTTC. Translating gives CASSPLLGDEQFF.

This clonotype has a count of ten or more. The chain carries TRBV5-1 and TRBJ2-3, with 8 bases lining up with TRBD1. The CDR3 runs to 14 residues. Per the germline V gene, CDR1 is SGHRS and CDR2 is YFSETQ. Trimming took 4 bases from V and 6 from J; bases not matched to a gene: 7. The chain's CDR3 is CASSRTGYTDTQYF. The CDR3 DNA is TGCGCCAGCAGCCGGACAGGGTACACTGATACGCAGTATTTT.

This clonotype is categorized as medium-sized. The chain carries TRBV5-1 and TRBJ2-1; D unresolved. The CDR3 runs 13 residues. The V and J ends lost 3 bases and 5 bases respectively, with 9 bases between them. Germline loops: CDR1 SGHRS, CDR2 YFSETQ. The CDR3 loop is CASSSQTNNEQFF. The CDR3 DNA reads TGCGCCAGCAGCTCCCAAACAAACAATGAGCAGTTCTTC. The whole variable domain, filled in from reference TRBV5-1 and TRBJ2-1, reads KAGVTQTPRYLIKTRGQQVTLSCSPISGHRSVSWYQQTPGQGLQFLFEYFSETQRNKGNFPGRFSGRQFSNSRSEMNVSTLELGDSALYLCASSSQTNNEQFFGPGTRLTVL.

The CDR3 loop reads CATSRETNTEAFF. The CDR3 nucleotides read TGTGCCACCAGCAGAGAAACGAACACTGAAGCTTTCTTT. The chain joins TRBV15 to TRBJ1-1; D is undetermined. The CDR3 spans 13 residues. V lost 0 bases, J lost 1 base, and 3 bases lay in between. The germline gives CDR1 LNHNV, CDR2 YYDKDF (reference sequence).

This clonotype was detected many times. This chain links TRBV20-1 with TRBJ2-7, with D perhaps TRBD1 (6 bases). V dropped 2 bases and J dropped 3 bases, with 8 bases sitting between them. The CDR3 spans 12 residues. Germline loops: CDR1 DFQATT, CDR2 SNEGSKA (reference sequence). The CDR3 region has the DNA TGCAGTGCTAGATTCAGGGGCTACGAGCAGTACTTC. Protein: CSARFRGYEQYF.

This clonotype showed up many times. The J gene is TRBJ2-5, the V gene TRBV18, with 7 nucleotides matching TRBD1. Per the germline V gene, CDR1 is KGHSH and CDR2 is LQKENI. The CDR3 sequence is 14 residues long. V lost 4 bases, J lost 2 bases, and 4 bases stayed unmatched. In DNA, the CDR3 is TGTGCCAGCTCACAGGGGGCAGGTCAAGAGACCCAGTACTTC. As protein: CASSQGAGQETQYF.

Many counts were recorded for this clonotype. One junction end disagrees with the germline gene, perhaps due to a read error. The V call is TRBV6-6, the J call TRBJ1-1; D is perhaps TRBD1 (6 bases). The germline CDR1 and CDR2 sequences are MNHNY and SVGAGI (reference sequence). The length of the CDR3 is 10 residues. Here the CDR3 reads CASGLAGASF. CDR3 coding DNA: TGTGCCAGCGGTTTAGCAGGGGCGTCTTTT.

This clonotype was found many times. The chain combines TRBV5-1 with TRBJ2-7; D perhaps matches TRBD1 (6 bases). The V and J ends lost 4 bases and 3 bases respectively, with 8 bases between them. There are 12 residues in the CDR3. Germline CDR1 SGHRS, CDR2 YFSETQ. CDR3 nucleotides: TGCGCCAGCAGCCGGGACAACTACGAGCAGTACTTC. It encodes CASSRDNYEQYF.

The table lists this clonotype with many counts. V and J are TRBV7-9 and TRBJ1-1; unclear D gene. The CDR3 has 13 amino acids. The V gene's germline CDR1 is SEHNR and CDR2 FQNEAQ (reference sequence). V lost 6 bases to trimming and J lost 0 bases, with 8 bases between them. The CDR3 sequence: CASSTTVNTEAFF. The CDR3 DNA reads TGTGCCAGCAGTACTACAGTGAACACTGAAGCTTTCTTT.

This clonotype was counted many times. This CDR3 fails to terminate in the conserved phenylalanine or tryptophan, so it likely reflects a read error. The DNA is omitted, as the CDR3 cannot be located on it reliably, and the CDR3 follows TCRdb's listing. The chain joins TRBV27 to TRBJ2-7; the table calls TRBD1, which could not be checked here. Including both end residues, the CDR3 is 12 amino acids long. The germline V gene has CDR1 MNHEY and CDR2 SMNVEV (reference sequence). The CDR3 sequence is CASSSLGSEVFY.

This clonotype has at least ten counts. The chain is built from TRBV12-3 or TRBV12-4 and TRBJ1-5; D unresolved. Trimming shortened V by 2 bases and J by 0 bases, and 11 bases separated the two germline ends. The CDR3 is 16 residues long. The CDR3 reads CASSLFRADSNQPQHF. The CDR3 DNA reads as TGTGCCAGCAGTTTATTCCGGGCGGATAGCAATCAGCCCCAGCATTTT.

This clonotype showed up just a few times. CDR3 in DNA: TGTGCCAGCAGTCGCTGGGGGGTCCGACAGGAACGGTATAGCAATCAGCCCCAGCATTTT. Amino acids: CASSRWGVRQERYSNQPQHF. The chain has TRBV2 and TRBJ1-5; tentative D call: TRBD1 (6 bases). This CDR3 has 20 amino acids. In germline, CDR1 is SNHLY, CDR2 FYNNEI. Trimming stripped 5 bases from V and 0 bases from J, with 26 bases between.

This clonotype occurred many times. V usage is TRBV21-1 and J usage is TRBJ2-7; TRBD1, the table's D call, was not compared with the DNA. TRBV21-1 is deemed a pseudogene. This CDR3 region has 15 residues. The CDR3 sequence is CASLPCYLSSYEQYF. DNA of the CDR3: TGTGCCAGCCTACCCTGTTACCTGAGCTCCTACGAGCAGTACTTC.

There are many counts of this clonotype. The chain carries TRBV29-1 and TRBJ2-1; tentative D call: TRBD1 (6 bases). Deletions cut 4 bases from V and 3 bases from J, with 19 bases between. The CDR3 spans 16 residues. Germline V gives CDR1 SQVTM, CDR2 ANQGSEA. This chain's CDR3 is CSVVSFDRTIYNEQFF. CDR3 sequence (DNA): TGCAGCGTTGTCTCGTTCGACAGGACGATCTACAATGAGCAGTTCTTC.

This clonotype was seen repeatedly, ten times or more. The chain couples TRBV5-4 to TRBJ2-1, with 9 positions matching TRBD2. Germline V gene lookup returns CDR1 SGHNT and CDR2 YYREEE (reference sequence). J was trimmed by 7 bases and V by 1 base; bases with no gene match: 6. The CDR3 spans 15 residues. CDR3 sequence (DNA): TGTGCCAGCAGCTTGAGGGGACTAGCTCCGAATGAGCAGTTCTTC. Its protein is CASSLRGLAPNEQFF.

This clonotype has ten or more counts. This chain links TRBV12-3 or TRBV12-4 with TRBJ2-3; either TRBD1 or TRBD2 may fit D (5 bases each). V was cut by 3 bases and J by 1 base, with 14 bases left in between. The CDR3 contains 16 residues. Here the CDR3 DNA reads TGTGCCAGCAGTTTGAGGTCGGGACGTGGCACAGATACGCAGTATTTT. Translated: CASSLRSGRGTDTQYF.

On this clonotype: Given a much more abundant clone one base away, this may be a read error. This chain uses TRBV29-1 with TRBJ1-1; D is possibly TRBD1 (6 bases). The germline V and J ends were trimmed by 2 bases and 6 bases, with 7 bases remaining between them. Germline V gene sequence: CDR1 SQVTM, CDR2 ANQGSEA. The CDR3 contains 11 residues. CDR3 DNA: TGCAGCGTTGAAAAGGGGGCTGAAGCTTTCTTT. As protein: CSVEKGAEAFF.